This entry features one T cell receptor (beta chain) sequence. Its antigen is unknown. The V end was cut by 0 bases, the J end by 5 bases, with 14 bases between. Per germline, CDR1 KGHSH and CDR2 LQKENI. The CDR3 runs to 15 residues. These data are taken from a study of a mutant IDH1 vaccine in newly diagnosed glioma. The overall study: Vaccination of patients was performed eight times, in weeks 1, 3, 5, 7, 11, 15, 19 and 23. Beforehand, treatment had been radiotherapy, temozolomide, or both; the majority received both.

Time point indicated: week 23, last vaccination. Every vaccination contained 300 ug of the mutant IDH1 20-mer peptide and was paired with topical imiquimod. Astrocytomas found in donors were new, WHO grade 3 or 4, IDH1-mutant and ATRX-lost. Sequencing used immunoSEQ multiplex PCR; TCRdb keeps in-frame clones, though not all of them. The sample records 55,000 or so clones, 75% to 85% being singletons. This TCR was recovered from a man in his forties with glioma. V gene TRBV18 combines with J gene TRBJ2-7; TRBD1 might be the D (5 bases). The sequenced sample was PBMCs, obtained from a glioma patient whose treatment included an IDH1 peptide vaccine. As DNA, the CDR3 is TGTGCCAGCTCACCACCCACTAACAAGGGGAACGAGCAGTACTTC. It translates to CASSPPTNKGNEQYF.